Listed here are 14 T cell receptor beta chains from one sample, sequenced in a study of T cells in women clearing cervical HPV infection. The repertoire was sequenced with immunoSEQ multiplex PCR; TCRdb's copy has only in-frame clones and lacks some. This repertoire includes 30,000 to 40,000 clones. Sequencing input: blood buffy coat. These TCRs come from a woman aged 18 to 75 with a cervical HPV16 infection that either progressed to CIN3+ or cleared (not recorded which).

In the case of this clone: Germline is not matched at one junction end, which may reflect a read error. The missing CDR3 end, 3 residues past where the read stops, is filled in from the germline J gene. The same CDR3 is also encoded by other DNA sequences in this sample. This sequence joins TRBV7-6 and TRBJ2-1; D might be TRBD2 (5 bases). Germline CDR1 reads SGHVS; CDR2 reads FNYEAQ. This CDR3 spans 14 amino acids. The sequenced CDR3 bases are TGTGCTAGCAGCTCCCCAACAGCGGACAATGAG. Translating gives CASSSPTADNE. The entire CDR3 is CASSSPTADNEQFF.

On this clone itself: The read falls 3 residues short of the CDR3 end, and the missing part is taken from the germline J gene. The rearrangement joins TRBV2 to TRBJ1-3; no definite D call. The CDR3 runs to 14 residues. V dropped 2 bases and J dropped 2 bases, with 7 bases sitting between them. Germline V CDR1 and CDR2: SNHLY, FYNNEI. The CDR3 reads CASSEPGAGNTIYF. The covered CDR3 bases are TGTGCCAGCAGTGAACCCGGGGCTGGAAACACC. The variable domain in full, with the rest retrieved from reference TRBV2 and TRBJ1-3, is EPEVTQTPSHQVTQMGQEVILRCVPISNHLYFYWYRQILGQKVEFLVSFYNNEISEKSEIFDDQFSVERPDGSNFTLKIRSTKLEDSAMYFCASSEPGAGNTIYFGEGSWLTVV.

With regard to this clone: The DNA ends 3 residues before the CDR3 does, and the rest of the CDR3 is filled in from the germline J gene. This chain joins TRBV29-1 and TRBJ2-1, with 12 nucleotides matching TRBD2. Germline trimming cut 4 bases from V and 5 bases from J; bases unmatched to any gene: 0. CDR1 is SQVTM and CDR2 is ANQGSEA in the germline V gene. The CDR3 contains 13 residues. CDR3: CSVASGRDNEQFF. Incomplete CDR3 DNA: TGCAGCGTTGCTAGCGGGAGGGACAATGAG.

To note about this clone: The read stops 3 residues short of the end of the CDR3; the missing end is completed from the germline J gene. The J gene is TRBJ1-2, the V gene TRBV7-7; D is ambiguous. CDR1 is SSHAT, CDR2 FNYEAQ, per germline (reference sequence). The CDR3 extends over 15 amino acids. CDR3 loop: CASSLGSGLYNDYTF. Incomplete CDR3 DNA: TGTGCCAGCAGCTTAGGTAGCGGGCTCTACAATGAC.

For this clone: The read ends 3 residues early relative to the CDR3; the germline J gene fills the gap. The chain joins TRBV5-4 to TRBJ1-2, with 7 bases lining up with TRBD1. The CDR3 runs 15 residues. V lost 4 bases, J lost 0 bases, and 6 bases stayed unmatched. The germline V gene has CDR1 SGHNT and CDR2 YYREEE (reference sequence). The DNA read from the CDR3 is TGTGCCAGCAGCCCCGGGACAGCAGCTAACTATGGC. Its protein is CASSPGTAANYG. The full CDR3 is CASSPGTAANYGYTF.

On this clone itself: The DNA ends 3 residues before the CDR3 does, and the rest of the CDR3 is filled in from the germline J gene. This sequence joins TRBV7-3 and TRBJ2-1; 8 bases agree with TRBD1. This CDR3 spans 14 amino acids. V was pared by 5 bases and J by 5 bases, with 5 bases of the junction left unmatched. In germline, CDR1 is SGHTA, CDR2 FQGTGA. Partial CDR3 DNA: TGTGCCAGCAGCGAAGACAGGGGACACAATGAG. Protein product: CASSEDRGHNE. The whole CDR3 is CASSEDRGHNEQFF.

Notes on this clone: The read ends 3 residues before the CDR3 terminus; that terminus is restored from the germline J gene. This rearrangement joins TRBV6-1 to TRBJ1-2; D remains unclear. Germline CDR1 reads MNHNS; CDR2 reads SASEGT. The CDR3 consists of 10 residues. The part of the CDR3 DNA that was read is TGTGCCAGCAGGGAACAGGGC. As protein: CASREQG. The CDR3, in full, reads CASREQGYTF.

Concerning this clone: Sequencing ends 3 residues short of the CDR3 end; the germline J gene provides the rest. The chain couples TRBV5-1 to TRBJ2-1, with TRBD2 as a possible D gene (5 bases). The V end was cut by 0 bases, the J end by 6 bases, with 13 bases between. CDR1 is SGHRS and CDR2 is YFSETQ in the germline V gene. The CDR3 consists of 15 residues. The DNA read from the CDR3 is TGCGCCAGCAGCTTGGCCCTGGATCGGGGCAATGAG. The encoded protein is CASSLALDRGNE. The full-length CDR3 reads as CASSLALDRGNEQFF.

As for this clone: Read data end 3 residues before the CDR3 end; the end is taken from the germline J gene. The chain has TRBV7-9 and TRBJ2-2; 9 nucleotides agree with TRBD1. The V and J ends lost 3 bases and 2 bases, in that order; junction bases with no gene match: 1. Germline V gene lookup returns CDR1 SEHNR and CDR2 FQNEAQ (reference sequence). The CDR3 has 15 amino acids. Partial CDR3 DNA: TGTGCCAGCAGCTTCACAGGGGGCAACACCGGGGAG. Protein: CASSFTGGNTGE. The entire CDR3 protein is CASSFTGGNTGELFF. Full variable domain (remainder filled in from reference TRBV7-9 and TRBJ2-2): DTGVSQNPRHKITKRGQNVTFRCDPISEHNRLYWYRQTLGQGPEFLTYFQNEAQLEKSRLLSDRFSAERPKGSFSTLEIQRTEQGDSAMYLCASSFTGGNTGELFFGEGSRLTVL.

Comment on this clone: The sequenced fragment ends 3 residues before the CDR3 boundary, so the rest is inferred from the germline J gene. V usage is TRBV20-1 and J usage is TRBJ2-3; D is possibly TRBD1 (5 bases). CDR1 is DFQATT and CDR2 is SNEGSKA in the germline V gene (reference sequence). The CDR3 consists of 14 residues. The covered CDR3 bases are TGCAGTGCTAGCAAGACAGATAGCAATCAGCCG. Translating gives CSASKTDSNQP. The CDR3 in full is CSASKTDSNQPQYF.

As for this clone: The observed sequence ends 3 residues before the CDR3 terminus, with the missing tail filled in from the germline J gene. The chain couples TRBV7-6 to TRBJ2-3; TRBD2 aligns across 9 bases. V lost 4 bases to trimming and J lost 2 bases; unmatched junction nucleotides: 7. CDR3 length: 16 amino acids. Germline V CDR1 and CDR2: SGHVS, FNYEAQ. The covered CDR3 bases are TGTGCCAGCAGCTCGCGGGGGGGTTACTACACAGATACG. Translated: CASSSRGGYYTDT. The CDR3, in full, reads CASSSRGGYYTDTQYF.

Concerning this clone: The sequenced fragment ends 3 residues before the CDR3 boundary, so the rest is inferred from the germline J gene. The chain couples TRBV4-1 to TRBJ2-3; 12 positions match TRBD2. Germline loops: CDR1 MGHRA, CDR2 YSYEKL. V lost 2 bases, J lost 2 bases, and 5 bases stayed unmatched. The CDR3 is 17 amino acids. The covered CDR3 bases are TGCGCCAGCAGCCAACCTAGCGGGAGGGCCGACACAGATACG. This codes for CASSQPSGRADTDT. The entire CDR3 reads CASSQPSGRADTDTQYF.

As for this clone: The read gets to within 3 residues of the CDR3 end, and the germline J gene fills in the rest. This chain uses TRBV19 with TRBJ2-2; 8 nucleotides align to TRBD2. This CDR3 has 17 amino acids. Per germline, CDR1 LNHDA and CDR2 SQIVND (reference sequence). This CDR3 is CASSNLRGGSYNSPLFF. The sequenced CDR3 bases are TGTGCCAGTAGTAACCTCCGGGGGGGAAGCTATAATTCACCG.

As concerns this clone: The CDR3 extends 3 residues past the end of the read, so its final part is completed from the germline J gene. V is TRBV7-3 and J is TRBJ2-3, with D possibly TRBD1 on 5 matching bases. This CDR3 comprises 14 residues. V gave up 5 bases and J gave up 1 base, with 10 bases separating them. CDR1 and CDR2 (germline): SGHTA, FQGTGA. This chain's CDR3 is CASSRIGGTDTQYF. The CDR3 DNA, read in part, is TGTGCCAGCAGCAGAATAGGGGGCACAGATACG.